These 4 T cell receptor beta chains share one sample of origin, sequenced in a study of blood T cell repertoires in COVID-19. Sequenced by immunoSEQ multiplex PCR; TCRdb stores in-frame clones only, minus some. The data contain more than 200,000 clones, 70% to 90% of them singletons. The sample comprised peripheral blood. The receptor source for this set is a man aged 18 to 29 with active or convalescent COVID-19.

J is TRBJ2-2 and V is TRBV7-2, with 8 bases lining up with TRBD2. CDR1 and CDR2 from the germline V gene are SGHTA and FQGNSA. The CDR3 totals 15 residues. The J segment lost 3 bases and the V segment lost 4 bases, leaving 4 bases of the junction unmatched. The CDR3 loop is CASSSTSGYTGELFF. Here the CDR3 DNA reads TGTGCCAGCAGCTCTACTAGCGGATACACCGGGGAGCTGTTTTTT.

This chain connects TRBV30 to TRBJ1-4; 10 positions match TRBD1. In germline, CDR1 is GTSNPN, CDR2 SVGIG (reference sequence). This CDR3 has 16 amino acids. J lost 0 bases, V lost 1 base, and 2 bases had no gene match. CDR3 amino acids: CAWSGGQGATNEKLFF. The CDR3 region has the DNA TGTGCCTGGAGTGGAGGACAGGGGGCAACTAATGAAAAACTGTTTTTT. Full variable domain (rest looked up from reference TRBV30 and TRBJ1-4): SQTIHQWPATLVQPVGSPLSLECTVEGTSNPNLYWYRQAAGRGLQLLFYSVGIGQISSEVPQNLSASRPQDRQFILSSKKLLLSDSGFYLCAWSGGQGATNEKLFFGSGTQLSVL.

The genes are TRBV3-1 (or the pseudogene TRBV3-2) and TRBJ1-2; TRBD1 agrees at 10 bases. The CDR3 is 16 amino acids. Germline CDR1 LGHDT, CDR2 YNNKEL (reference sequence). V lost 1 base to trimming and J lost 7 bases; unmatched junction nucleotides: 9. As DNA, the CDR3 is TGTGCCAGCAGCCAAGGGGGGCCCTGGACAGGGGGTGGCTACACCTTC. This encodes CASSQGGPWTGGGYTF.

The chain recombines TRBV27 with TRBJ2-7; D not certain. CDR3 length equals 11 residues. V shed 4 bases and J shed 3 bases, with 4 bases lying between them. CDR1 is MNHEY and CDR2 is SMNVEV in the germline V gene (reference sequence). CDR3 residues: CASSSLYEQYF. For the CDR3, the DNA is TGTGCCAGCAGTTCTCTCTACGAGCAGTACTTC.